This T cell receptor beta chain emerged from a study of identical twins. Remarks on this clonotype: Its target is not known.

Study-wide results and caveats: Low generation probability was overrepresented in out-of-frame alpha sequences shared by twins.

Each CDR3 protein gets one entry after TCRdb re-called the 5' RACE reads with MiXCR. The table has hundreds of thousands of distinct CDR3 sequences, over 5% seen once. The CDR3 is 15 amino acids. V lost 7 bases to trimming and J lost 4 bases, with 19 bases between them. CDR1 is MNHNS and CDR2 is SASEGT in the germline V gene. The sequencing sample was made of naive T cells sorted from blood. The TCR originated in a man in his late teens or twenties in good health. This rearrangement joins TRBV6-1 to TRBJ1-2; D is perhaps TRBD1 (5 bases). The CDR3 DNA reads TGTGCCAGCATCGAGGCCCTCTCCGGGGCCTATGGCTACACCTTC. Its translation is CASIEALSGAYGYTF.